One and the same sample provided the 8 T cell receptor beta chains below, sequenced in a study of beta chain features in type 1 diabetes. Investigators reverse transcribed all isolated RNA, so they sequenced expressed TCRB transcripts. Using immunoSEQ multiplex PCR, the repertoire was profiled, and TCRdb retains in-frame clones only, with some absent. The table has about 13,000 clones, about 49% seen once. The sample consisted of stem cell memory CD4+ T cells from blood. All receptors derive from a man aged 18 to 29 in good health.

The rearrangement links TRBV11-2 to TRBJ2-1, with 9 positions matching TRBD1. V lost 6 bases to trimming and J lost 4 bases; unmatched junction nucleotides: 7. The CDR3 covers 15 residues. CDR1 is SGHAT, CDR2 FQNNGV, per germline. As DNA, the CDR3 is TGTGCCAGCAGTCCCCAGGGACAGGGTTACAATGAGCAGTTCTTC. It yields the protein CASSPQGQGYNEQFF.

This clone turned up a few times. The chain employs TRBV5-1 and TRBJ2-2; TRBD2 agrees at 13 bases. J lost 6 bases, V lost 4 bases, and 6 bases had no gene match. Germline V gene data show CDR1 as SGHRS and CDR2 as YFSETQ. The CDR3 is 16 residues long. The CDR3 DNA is TGCGCCAGCAGCCCCCAACTAGCGGGGGGGCCCGGGGAGCTGTTTTTT. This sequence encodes CASSPQLAGGPGELFF.

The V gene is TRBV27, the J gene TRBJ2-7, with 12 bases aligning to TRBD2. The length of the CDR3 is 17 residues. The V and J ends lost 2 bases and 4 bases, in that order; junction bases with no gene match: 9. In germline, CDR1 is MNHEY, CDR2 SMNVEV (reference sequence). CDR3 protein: CASSLTWGTSGRYEQYF. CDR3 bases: TGTGCCAGCAGTTTAACGTGGGGGACTAGCGGGCGGTACGAGCAGTACTTC.

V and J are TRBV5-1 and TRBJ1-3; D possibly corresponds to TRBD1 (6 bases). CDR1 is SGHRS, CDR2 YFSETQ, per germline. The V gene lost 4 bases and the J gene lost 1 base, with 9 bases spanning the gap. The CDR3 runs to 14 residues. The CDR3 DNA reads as TGCGCCAGCAGCCCCGGGACATCTGGAAACACCATATATTTT. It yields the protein CASSPGTSGNTIYF. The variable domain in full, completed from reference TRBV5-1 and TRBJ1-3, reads KAGVTQTPRYLIKTRGQQVTLSCSPISGHRSVSWYQQTPGQGLQFLFEYFSETQRNKGNFPGRFSGRQFSNSRSEMNVSTLELGDSALYLCASSPGTSGNTIYFGEGSWLTVV.

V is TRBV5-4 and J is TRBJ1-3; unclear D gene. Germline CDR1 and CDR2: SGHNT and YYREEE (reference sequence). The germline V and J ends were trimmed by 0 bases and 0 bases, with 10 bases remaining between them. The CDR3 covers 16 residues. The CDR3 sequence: CASSLDRRSSGNTIYF. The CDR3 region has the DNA TGTGCCAGCAGCTTGGATCGGCGGAGCTCTGGAAACACCATATATTTT.

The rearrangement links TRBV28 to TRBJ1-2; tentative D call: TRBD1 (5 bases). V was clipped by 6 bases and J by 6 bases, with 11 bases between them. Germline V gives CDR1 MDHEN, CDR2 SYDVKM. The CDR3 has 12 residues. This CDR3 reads CASSAGWDGYTF. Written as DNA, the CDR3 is TGTGCCAGCAGCGCAGGGTGGGATGGCTACACCTTC.

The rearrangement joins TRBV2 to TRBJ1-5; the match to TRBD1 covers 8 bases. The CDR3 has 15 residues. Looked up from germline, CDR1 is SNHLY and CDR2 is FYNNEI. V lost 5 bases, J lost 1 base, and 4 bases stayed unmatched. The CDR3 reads CASSLRTGSNQPQHF. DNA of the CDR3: TGTGCCAGCAGTCTTCGGACAGGGAGCAATCAGCCCCAGCATTTT.

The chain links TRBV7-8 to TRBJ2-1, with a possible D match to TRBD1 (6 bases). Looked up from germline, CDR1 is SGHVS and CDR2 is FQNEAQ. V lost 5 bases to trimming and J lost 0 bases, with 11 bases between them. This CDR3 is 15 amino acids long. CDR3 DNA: TGTGCCAGCAGCAACGGGACAAACTCCTACAATGAGCAGTTCTTC. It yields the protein CASSNGTNSYNEQFF. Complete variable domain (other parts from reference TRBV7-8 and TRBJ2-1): GAGVSQSPRYKVAKRGQDVALRCDPISGHVSLFWYQQALGQGPEFLTYFQNEAQLDKSGLPSDRFFAERPEGSVSTLKIQRTQQEDSAVYLCASSNGTNSYNEQFFGPGTRLTVL.